This is a list of T cell receptor beta chains from one sample in a study of cytomegalovirus exposure and HLA in healthy donors. Using immunoSEQ multiplex PCR, the repertoire was profiled, and TCRdb retains in-frame clones only, with some absent. Among some 85,000 clones listed, around 78% were seen once. Sequenced sample: PBMCs. These receptor sequences come from a man between 18 and 35 years old in good health and CMV-seropositive. CDR3s include the opening cysteine and the closing phenylalanine or tryptophan. D genes are given only for firm matches. Clone size is shown for a subset of rows, as once, few, many or a class of expanded clone.

>TRBJ1-2|NA|NA|14|TRBV6-5
CASSSAIGGNGYTF
TGTGCCAGCAGCTCGGCTATTGGGGGGAATGGCTACACCTTC
>TRBJ2-1|NA|NA|12|TRBV7-9
CASRSGYNEQFF
TGTGCCAGCAGAAGCGGCTACAATGAGCAGTTCTTC
>TRBJ1-2|NA|TRBD1|13|TRBV6-1
CASRSGTGYGYTF
TGTGCCAGCAGGTCAGGGACAGGTTATGGCTACACCTTC
>TRBJ1-1|NA|NA|14|TRBV15
CATSPDSFNTEAFF
TGTGCCACCAGCCCGGACAGCTTCAACACTGAAGCTTTCTTT
>TRBJ1-2|NA|TRBD1|16|TRBV6-6
CASSHNEPGQDYGYTF
TGTGCCAGCAGTCATAACGAACCGGGACAGGACTATGGCTACACCTTC
>TRBJ1-2|NA|TRBD1|15|TRBV9
CASSVTGGRGYGYTF
TGTGCCAGCAGCGTAACAGGGGGCAGGGGGTATGGCTACACCTTC
>TRBJ2-7|NA|TRBD2|14|TRBV11-2
CASSLVGLAVEQYF
TGTGCCAGCAGCTTAGTAGGGCTAGCGGTCGAGCAGTACTTC
>TRBJ2-7|NA|NA|14|TRBV5-1
CASSQDSVFYEQYF
TGCGCCAGCAGCCAAGATTCAGTTTTCTACGAGCAGTACTTC
>TRBJ2-1|NA|TRBD2|19|TRBV18
CASSPRGLAGGPSYNEQFF
TGTGCCAGCTCACCACGGGGGCTAGCGGGGGGCCCCTCCTACAATGAGCAGTTCTTC
>TRBJ1-5|NA|TRBD1|13|TRBV29-1
CSATDRVQGPQHF
TGCAGCGCAACCGACAGGGTCCAAGGCCCCCAGCATTTT
>TRBJ2-1|NA|NA|13|TRBV29-1
CSVEDPTEGTQFF
TGCAGCGTTGAAGATCCCACGGAGGGGACGCAGTTCTTC
>TRBJ2-7|NA|TRBD2|15|TRBV13
CASSFWTSGSYEQYF
TGTGCCAGCAGCTTCTGGACTAGCGGGAGTTACGAGCAGTACTTC
>TRBJ1-5|NA|NA|14|TRBV19
CASSIDTRNQPQHF
TGTGCCAGTAGTATTGACACTCGCAATCAGCCCCAGCATTTT
>TRBJ2-1|NA|NA|13|TRBV7-3
CASSLNRYNEQFF
TGTGCCAGCAGCCTCAACCGGTACAATGAGCAGTTCTTC
>TRBJ2-7|NA|NA|12|TRBV11-2
CASSFLAYEQYF
TGTGCCAGCAGCTTTCTCGCCTACGAGCAGTACTTC
>TRBJ2-3|NA|NA|16|TRBV6-5
CASSLVPSGIVGTQYF
TGTGCCAGCAGTTTGGTTCCGTCCGGGATTGTCGGTACGCAGTATTTT
>TRBJ2-1|NA|TRBD2|15|TRBV10-2
CASSEALAGEVEQFF
TGCGCCAGCAGTGAGGCACTAGCGGGAGAGGTTGAGCAGTTCTTC
>TRBJ2-2|few|NA|16|TRBV4-1
CASSQVGSGSTGELFF
TGCGCCAGCAGCCAAGTTGGTAGCGGATCCACCGGGGAGCTGTTTTTT